This T cell receptor beta chain was captured by sequencing in a study of T cell responses to AZD1222 COVID-19 vaccine listed by TCRdb under 2021. Regarding the study in general: AZD1222 recipients whose second dose came at about 4 weeks and those whose second dose came at about 12 weeks were combined into one group, since spike-specific TCR depth and breadth did not differ between the two schedules. A total of 240 or so trial participants underwent TCR sequencing, of whom 207 had received two doses of AZD1222 and approximately 26 had received two doses of the MenACWY control vaccine. Trial participants were enrolled into age subgroups of 18-55, 56-69 and 70-plus years, which contained approximately 150, 28 and 58 TCR-sequenced participants, respectively.

The time point label for this specimen denotes: baseline before first vaccination. Vaccinee samples were obtained from the UK trials COV001 and COV002, which included a single-blind randomized controlled phase 2/3 trial of AZD1222 (ChAdOx1 nCoV-19) in healthy adults. For TCRbeta chain sequencing, PBMC samples from trial participants were taken at day 0 and at day 28 after the second dose. Study-wide conclusions, independent of this receptor: Nearly half of unique spike-specific TCRs reportedly recognized epitopes outside regions mutated in the B.1.351 and B.1.1.7 variants. The 56-69-year group was small, and its depth increase did not reach significance, likely because of low power. The whole spike protein was spanned by vaccine-associated CD4 TCRs, and dominant responses were seen in regions 160-218 and 743-854. Conclusions about previously exposed vaccinees are limited because only six or seven AZD1222 recipients were SARS-CoV-2 seropositive at baseline. Most participants were white British and females outnumbered males, and the authors suggested that clonal diversity may have been underestimated. After two AZD1222 doses, spike-specific TCR breadth and depth were significantly higher than at day 0 and than in MenACWY recipients. Because no day 14 peak-response samples were available, the repertoires could be characterized only after the peak T cell response.

The CDR3 regions of human TCRbeta chains were analyzed by immunosequencing. The source study handled its data this way. TCRs in the repertoires were compared against a reference library of SARS-CoV-2-specific TCRs that had been generated with the MIRA antigen-specificity platform. Breadth meant the fraction of unique TCRs that were SARS-CoV-2-associated, whereas depth meant the fraction of total T cells that were SARS-CoV-2-associated. Using the MIRA data, every spike-specific TCR was mapped to the spike region that the TCR reacted to and assigned to either a CD4 or a CD8 class. Log10-transformed breadth and depth values were compared by one-way ANOVA with Sidak's multiple comparisons tests. TCRdb obtained this table from immuneACCESS and retained in-frame rearrangements with V and J assigned. These tables miss some clones; where compared with another copy, unresolved V genes account for less than half of the shortfall, and the remainder is unexplained. D and trimming were read from the DNA, whereas the V and J calls and clone size are those reported in that table. This sample has 120,000 to 150,000 clones in its table, and about 92% of those were observed once. The ten largest clonotypes hold roughly 4.9% of the sample.

CDR1 and CDR2 are read off the germline V gene as SGHTA and FQGNSA. Trimming accounts for 6 bases at V and 4 bases at J, while the number of junction bases matched to no gene is 5. Spanning cysteine to phenylalanine, the CDR3 consists of 13 amino acids. The CDR3 DNA has 39 bases and is translated from base 1. Comment on this clone: It has no known antigen specificity. Base quality data are lacking; no much larger clone is found one base away.

This material consisted of peripheral blood, taken on day 0 of AZD1222 vaccination. The chain is made from TRBV7-2 and TRBJ1-1; 7 middle bases align to TRBD1. The receptor's source is an adult in good health. The bases read TGTGCCAGCAGACGTGACAGGGCCACTGAAGCTTTCTTT. It specifies CASRRDRATEAFF.